This entry describes one T cell receptor beta chain. Some clones are missing from TCRdb's copy, which holds only in-frame ones; the method was immunoSEQ multiplex PCR. The table lists about 6,300 clones, roughly 73% of them singletons, with around a tenth in the top ten. The V gene's germline CDR1 is SGHTA and CDR2 FQGNSA. This CDR3 contains 16 residues. The V end lost 5 bases, the J end lost 2 bases, and 17 bases lay between the germline ends. This sample is part of a study of early stage breast cancer tumors. This chain joins TRBV7-2 and TRBJ2-3, with no clear D. The sample comprised normal breast tissue next to the tumor. The TCR originated in a person in their 40s with breast cancer. CDR3 protein: CASSLRGRSHTDTQYF. In DNA form, the CDR3 reads TGTGCCAGCAGCCTCCGTGGCCGGAGTCACACAGATACGCAGTATTTT.